This T cell receptor (beta chain) emerged from a study of shared clonotypes between healthy human individuals. Profiled with immunoSEQ multiplex PCR; TCRdb holds only in-frame clones, not every one. The sample contains more than 1 million clones, around 82% of which appear only once. This clone appeared many times. This CDR3 spans 18 amino acids. Germline V gives CDR1 SGHVS, CDR2 FNYEAQ. Germline trimming cut 2 bases from V and 0 bases from J; bases unmatched to any gene: 9. The rearrangement uses TRBV7-6 and TRBJ1-5; 8 bases are a match to TRBD1. This TCR derives from a man between 18 and 35 years old in good health. Some clones in this sample may be carry-over from other donors' samples. The specimen was memory CD4+ T cells from PBMCs. Subset meaning: CD45RA-negative fraction. The CDR3 DNA reads TGTGCCAGCAGCTTAAACAGGGGGTCCCCTTATAGCAATCAGCCCCAGCATTTT. It is translated as CASSLNRGSPYSNQPQHF. Full variable domain (remainder filled in from reference TRBV7-6 and TRBJ1-5): GAGVSQSPRYKVTKRGQDVALRCDPISGHVSLYWYRQALGQGPEFLTYFNYEAQQDKSGLPNDRFSAERPEGSISTLTIQRTEQRDSAMYRCASSLNRGSPYSNQPQHFGDGTRLSIL.